This passage covers 5 T cell receptor beta chains from one sample sequenced in a study of OX40 agonist ivuxolimab in advanced cancers. Only in-frame clones appear in the TCRdb table, and some are missing; sequencing was by immunoSEQ multiplex PCR. The sample contains around 63,000 clones, around 79% of which appear only once. The sample in question was CD4+ or CD8+ T cells sorted from blood, obtained in a trial of the OX40 agonist ivuxolimab. The receptors derive from an adult with an advanced solid tumor such as melanoma, head and neck, liver or kidney cancer.

The genes are TRBV6-1 and TRBJ2-5; 16 bases agree with TRBD2. The J segment lost 5 bases and the V segment lost 2 bases, leaving 11 bases of the junction unmatched. The CDR3 covers 19 residues. The germline V gene encodes CDR1 MNHNS and CDR2 SASEGT. The CDR3 spells CASSEHGTSGRAGWETQYF. In nucleotides, the CDR3 is TGTGCCAGCAGTGAACACGGGACTAGCGGGAGGGCCGGTTGGGAGACCCAGTACTTC.

This clone was detected only once. The chain joins TRBV6-4 to TRBJ1-2; D is ambiguous. The germline CDR1 and CDR2 sequences are MRHNA and SNTAGT. The CDR3 consists of 12 residues. V lost 4 bases and J lost 6, with 9 bases in between. The CDR3 reads CASSALVDGYTF. As DNA, the CDR3 is TGTGCCAGCAGTGCCTTGGTCGATGGCTACACCTTC.

V is TRBV2 and J is TRBJ1-5; D is uncertain. In germline, CDR1 is SNHLY, CDR2 FYNNEI. V was cut by 1 base and J by 9 bases, with 7 bases left in between. The CDR3 runs to 12 residues. For the CDR3, the DNA is TGTGCCAGCAGTGAAGACGGTCGGCCCCAGCATTTT. This gives the protein CASSEDGRPQHF.

V usage is TRBV4-1 and J usage is TRBJ2-1; 7 nucleotides match TRBD1. Germline lookup yields CDR1 MGHRA and CDR2 YSYEKL. This CDR3 spans 16 amino acids. V dropped 1 base and J dropped 7; count of bases not matched to a gene: 10. This chain's CDR3 is CASSQGGGRGKNEQFF. The CDR3, as DNA: TGCGCCAGCAGCCAAGGAGGGGGCAGGGGAAAAAATGAGCAGTTCTTC.

The chain combines TRBV18 with TRBJ1-4; D is unresolved. V gave up 1 base and J gave up 6 bases, with 9 bases separating them. This CDR3 region has 14 residues. Germline values: CDR1 KGHSH, CDR2 LQKENI. This CDR3 is CASSPRGEDEKLFF. In DNA form, the CDR3 reads TGTGCCAGCTCACCACGGGGAGAGGATGAAAAACTGTTTTTT.